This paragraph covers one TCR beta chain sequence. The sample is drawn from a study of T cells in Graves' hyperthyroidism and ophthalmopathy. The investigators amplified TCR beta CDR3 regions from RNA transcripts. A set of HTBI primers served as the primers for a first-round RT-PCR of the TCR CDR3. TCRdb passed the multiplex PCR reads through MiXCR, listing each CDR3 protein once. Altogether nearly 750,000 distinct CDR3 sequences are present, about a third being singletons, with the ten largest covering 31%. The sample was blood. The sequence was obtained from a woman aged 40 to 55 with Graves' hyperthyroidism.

The CDR3 reads CASSFSTAGGGPGNTIYF. The CDR3 DNA reads as TGTGCCAGCAGCTTCAGCACCGCGGGGGGGGGCCCTGGAAACACCATATATTTT. The rearrangement links TRBV7-2 to TRBJ1-3; perhaps TRBD1 as D (6 bases). The germline CDR1 and CDR2 sequences are SGHTA and FQGNSA. V shed 3 bases and J shed 2 bases, with 20 bases lying between them. The CDR3 totals 18 residues.